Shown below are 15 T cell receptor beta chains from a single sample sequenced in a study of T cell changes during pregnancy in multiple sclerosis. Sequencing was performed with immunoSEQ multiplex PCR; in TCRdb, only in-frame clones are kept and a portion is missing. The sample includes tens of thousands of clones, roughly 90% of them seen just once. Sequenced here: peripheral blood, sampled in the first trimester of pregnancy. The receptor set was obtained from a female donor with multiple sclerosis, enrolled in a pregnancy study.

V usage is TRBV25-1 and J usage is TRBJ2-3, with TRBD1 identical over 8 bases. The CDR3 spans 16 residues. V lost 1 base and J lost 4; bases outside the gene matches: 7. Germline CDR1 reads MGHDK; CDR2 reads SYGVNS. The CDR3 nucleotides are TGTGCCAGCAGTGAATTGTCAGGGGGCCTCCCAGATACGCAGTATTTT. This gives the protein CASSELSGGLPDTQYF.

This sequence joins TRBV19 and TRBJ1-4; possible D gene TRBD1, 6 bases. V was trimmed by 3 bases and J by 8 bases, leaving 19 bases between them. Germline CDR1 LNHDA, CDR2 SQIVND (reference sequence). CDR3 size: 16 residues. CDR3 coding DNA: TGTGCCAGTAGTATTGAGTCAGGCAGGGGTGGAGAAAAACTGTTTTTT. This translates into CASSIESGRGGEKLFF. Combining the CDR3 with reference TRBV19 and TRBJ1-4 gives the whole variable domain DGGITQSPKYLFRKEGQNVTLSCEQNLNHDAMYWYRQDPGQGLRLIYYSQIVNDFQKGDIAEGYSVSREKKESFPLTVTSAQKNPTAFYLCASSIESGRGGEKLFFGSGTQLSVL.

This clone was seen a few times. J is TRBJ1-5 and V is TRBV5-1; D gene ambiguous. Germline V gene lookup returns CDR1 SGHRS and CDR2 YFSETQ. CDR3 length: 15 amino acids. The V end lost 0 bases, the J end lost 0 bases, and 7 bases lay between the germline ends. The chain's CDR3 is CASSLDGYSNQPQHF. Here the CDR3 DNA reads TGCGCCAGCAGCTTGGACGGTTATAGCAATCAGCCCCAGCATTTT.

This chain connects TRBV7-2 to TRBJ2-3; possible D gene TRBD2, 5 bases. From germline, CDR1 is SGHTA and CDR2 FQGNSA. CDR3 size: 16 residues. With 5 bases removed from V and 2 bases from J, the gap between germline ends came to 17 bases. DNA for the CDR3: TGTGCCAGCAGCCGAGGACTTCCTTCGTTCACAGATACGCAGTATTTT. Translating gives CASSRGLPSFTDTQYF.

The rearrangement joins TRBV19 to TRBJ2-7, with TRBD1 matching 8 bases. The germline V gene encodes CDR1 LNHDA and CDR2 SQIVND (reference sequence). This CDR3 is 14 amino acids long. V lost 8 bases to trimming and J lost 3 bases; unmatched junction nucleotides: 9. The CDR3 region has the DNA TGTGCCAGTCAAGCCGGGACAGGAGTCTACGAGCAGTACTTC. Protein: CASQAGTGVYEQYF.

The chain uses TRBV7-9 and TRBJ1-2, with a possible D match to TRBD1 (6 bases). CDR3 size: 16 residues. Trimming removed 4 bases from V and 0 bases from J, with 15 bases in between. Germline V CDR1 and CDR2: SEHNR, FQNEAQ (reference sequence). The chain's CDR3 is CASSSVGQKANYGYTF. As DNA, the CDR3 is TGTGCCAGCAGCTCCGTAGGACAGAAGGCTAACTATGGCTACACCTTC.

The chain's CDR3 is CAIGPEEQPQHF. The DNA of the CDR3 is TGTGCCATCGGCCCCGAGGAACAGCCCCAGCATTTT. This chain links TRBV10-3 with TRBJ1-5, with unresolved D. CDR1 and CDR2 (germline): ENHRY, SYGVKD. V was cut by 8 bases and J by 7 bases, with 12 bases left in between. The CDR3 loop spans 12 amino acids.

The CDR3 nucleotides are TGTGCCAGCAGACAGCTCCAGTACCAAGAGACCCAGTACTTC. The encoded protein is CASRQLQYQETQYF. The chain is built from TRBV6-6 and TRBJ2-5; D not certain. V lost 6 bases and J lost 0, with 11 bases in between. This CDR3 comprises 14 residues. CDR1 is MNHNY and CDR2 is SVGAGI in the germline V gene (reference sequence).

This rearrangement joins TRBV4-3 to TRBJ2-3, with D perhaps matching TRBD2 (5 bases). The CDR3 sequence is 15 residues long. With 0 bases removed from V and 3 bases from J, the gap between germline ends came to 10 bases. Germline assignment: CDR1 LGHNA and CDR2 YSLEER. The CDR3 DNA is TGCGCCAGCAGCCAAGATGGGCGGGCAACAGATACGCAGTATTTT. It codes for CASSQDGRATDTQYF.

CDR3 coding DNA: TGTGCCAGCAGTCCGACAGGGGGATCCTACGAGCAGTACTTC. This codes for CASSPTGGSYEQYF. The V call is TRBV11-2, the J call TRBJ2-7, with TRBD1 identical over 9 bases. Germline lookup yields CDR1 SGHAT and CDR2 FQNNGV. The CDR3 spans 14 residues. The J segment lost 1 base and the V segment lost 6 bases, leaving 4 bases of the junction unmatched.

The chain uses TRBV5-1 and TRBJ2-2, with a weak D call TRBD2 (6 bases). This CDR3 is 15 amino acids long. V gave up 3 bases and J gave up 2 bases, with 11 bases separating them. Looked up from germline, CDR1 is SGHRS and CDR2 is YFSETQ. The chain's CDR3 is CASSSAGTNTGELFF. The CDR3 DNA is TGCGCCAGCAGCTCCGCGGGGACTAACACCGGGGAGCTGTTTTTT.

CDR3 region: CASSPRDTQYF. The DNA of the CDR3 is TGTGCCAGCAGCCCCAGGGATACGCAGTATTTT. The gene calls are TRBV11-1 and TRBJ2-3, with unresolved D. Trimming cost V 5 bases and J 6 bases, with 6 bases left between them. CDR3 length equals 11 residues. Looked up from germline, CDR1 is SGHAT and CDR2 is FQDESV (reference sequence).

CDR3 protein: CASSPGQGASNEKLFF. The CDR3 DNA sequence: TGCGCCAGCAGCCCGGGACAGGGGGCATCTAATGAAAAACTGTTTTTT. This rearrangement joins TRBV5-1 to TRBJ1-4; 12 bases match TRBD1. CDR3 size: 16 residues. The J segment lost 3 bases and the V segment lost 4 bases, leaving 4 bases of the junction unmatched. Germline V gene sequence: CDR1 SGHRS, CDR2 YFSETQ.

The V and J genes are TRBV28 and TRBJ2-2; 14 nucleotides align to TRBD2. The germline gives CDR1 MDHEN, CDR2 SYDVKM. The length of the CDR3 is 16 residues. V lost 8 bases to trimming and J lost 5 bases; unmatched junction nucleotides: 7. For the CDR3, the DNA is TGTGCCAGCGTGACTAGCGGGAGGGTGTCGACCGGGGAGCTGTTTTTT. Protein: CASVTSGRVSTGELFF.

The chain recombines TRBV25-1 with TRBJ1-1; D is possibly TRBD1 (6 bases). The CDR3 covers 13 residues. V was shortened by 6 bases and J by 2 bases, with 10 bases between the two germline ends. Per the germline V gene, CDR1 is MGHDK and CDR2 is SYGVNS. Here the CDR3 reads CASSPGQNTEAFF. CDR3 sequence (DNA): TGTGCCAGCAGCCCGGGACAAAACACTGAAGCTTTCTTT.